What follows describes a single T cell receptor beta chain. The antigen remains unidentified. The V gene's germline CDR1 is SGHRS and CDR2 YFSETQ. CDR3 size: 15 residues. J lost 1 base, V lost 6 bases, and 7 bases had no gene match. The data are from a study of beta chain features in type 1 diabetes. The study, taken as a whole, reports: PCR, the amplification step, might favor shorter templates, equally in patients and controls. Researchers report that Type 1 diabetes patients had moderately but significantly shorter TCRB CDR3s across all four CD4+ subsets.

Per donor, one heparinised blood draw averaged approximately 120 mL. Expressed TCRB transcripts were sequenced after all isolated RNA was converted to cDNA. Profiling relied on immunoSEQ multiplex PCR, and the TCRdb table lists in-frame clones only, not all of them. The sample lists around 53,000 clones, about 60% occurring once. The rearrangement joins TRBV5-1 to TRBJ2-7, with 10 positions matching TRBD1. Source material: stem cell memory CD4+ T cells from blood. This receptor was taken from a woman between 25 and 40 years old with type 1 diabetes. The CDR3 DNA reads TGCGCCAGCACCCATCGGACAGGGGGTTCCTACGAGCAGTACTTC. It is translated as CASTHRTGGSYEQYF.